Listed below are T cell receptor beta chains from one sample, sequenced in a study of shared clonotypes between healthy human individuals. Method: immunoSEQ multiplex PCR; TCRdb's copy keeps in-frame clones and lacks some. The sample lists 850,000 to 1,200,000 clones, 65% to 75% seen once, with over 1.3% in the top ten. The sample comprised memory CD4+ T cells sorted from blood. These receptors were taken from a man aged 18 to 35 in good health. Both conserved end residues are part of each CDR3. Only part of the rows carry a size: once, few, many, or a class if the clone is expanded.

J gene | clone size | V gene | CDR3 protein
TRBJ2-6 | NA | TRBV29-1 | CSVPGGVSGANVLTF
TRBJ2-1 | NA | TRBV5-1 | CASSLRAGGPGGNEQFF
TRBJ2-1 | few | TRBV5-1 | CASSLNGQGSEQFF
TRBJ1-2 | NA | TRBV28 | CASSTGTGAYGYTF
TRBJ1-2 | NA | TRBV4-2 | CASSQANQGASDGYTF
TRBJ2-7 | NA | TRBV28 | CATLLVPEQYF
TRBJ2-2 | NA | TRBV7-2 | CASSFLAGGIGTGELFF
TRBJ2-5 | NA | TRBV10-2 | CASSTGLAAQETQYF
TRBJ1-2 | NA | TRBV29-1 | CSVERQDYGYTF
TRBJ1-4 | NA | TRBV19 | CASTQSGGPSEKLFF
TRBJ2-5 | NA | TRBV28 | CASTATGGTQYF
TRBJ2-5 | NA | TRBV2 | CASSEISGTGETQYF
TRBJ1-4 | NA | TRBV5-5 | CASSLGIGGSLNEKLFF
TRBJ1-2 | NA | TRBV5-6 | CASSLGDREGYGYTF
TRBJ2-7 | NA | TRBV9 | CASSAAGTGLYEQYF
TRBJ1-1 | NA | TRBV6-1 | CASSWGARTEAFF
TRBJ2-7 | NA | TRBV6-1 | CATDLQGTYEQYF
TRBJ2-7 | NA | TRBV11-3 | CASSPVDGNSYEQYF
TRBJ1-4 | few | TRBV6-5 | CASSAVGGVGEKLFF
TRBJ1-5 | NA | TRBV7-8 | CASSLVGRGGNQPQHF
TRBJ2-5 | NA | TRBV29-1 | CSVEGLRGLFQETQYF
TRBJ2-7 | NA | TRBV6-1 | CASTRDRGSYEQYF
TRBJ1-3 | NA | TRBV29-1 | CSVEEMGNTIYF
TRBJ2-7 | NA | TRBV29-1 | CSSVRVIDLIEQYF
TRBJ2-1 | NA | TRBV19 | CASTHLAGPNEQFF